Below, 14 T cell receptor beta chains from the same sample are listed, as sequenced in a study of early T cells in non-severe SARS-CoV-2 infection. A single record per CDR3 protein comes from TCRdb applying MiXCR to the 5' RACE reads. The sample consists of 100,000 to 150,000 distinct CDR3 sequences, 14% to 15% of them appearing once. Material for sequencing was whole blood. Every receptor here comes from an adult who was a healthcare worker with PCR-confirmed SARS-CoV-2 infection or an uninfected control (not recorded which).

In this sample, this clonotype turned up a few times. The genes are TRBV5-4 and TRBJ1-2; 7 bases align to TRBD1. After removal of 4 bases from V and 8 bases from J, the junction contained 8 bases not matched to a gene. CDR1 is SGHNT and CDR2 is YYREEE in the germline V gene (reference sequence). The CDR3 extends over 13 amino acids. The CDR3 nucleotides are TGTGCCAGCAGCATGACAGGGTCGCTCGGCTACACCTTC. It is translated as CASSMTGSLGYTF.

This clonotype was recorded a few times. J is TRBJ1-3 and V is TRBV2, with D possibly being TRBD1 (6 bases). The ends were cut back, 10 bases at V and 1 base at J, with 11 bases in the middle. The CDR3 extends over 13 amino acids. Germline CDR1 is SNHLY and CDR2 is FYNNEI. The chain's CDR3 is CANPDRSGNTIYF. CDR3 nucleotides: TGTGCCAACCCGGACAGATCTGGAAACACCATATATTTT.

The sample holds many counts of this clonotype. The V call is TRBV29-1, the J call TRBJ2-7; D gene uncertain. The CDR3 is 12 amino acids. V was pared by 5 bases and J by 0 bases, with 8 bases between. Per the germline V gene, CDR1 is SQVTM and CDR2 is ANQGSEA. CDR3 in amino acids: CSVTDDSYEQYF. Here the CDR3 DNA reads TGCAGCGTTACGGACGACTCCTACGAGCAGTACTTC.

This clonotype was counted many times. This CDR3 reads CASSSYLGEQYF. The CDR3, as DNA: TGTGCCAGCAGCTCGTACTTGGGCGAGCAGTACTTC. V usage is TRBV7-9 and J usage is TRBJ2-7; D is uncertain. The length of the CDR3 is 12 residues. V lost 4 bases to trimming and J lost 6 bases, with 10 bases between them. Germline-derived CDR1 and CDR2 are SEHNR and FQNEAQ (reference sequence).

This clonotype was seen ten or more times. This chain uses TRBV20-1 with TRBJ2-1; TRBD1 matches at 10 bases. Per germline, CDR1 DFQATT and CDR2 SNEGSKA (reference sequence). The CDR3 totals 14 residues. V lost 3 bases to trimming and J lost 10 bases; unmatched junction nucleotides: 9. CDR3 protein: CSASRDRGTGEQFF. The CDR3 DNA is TGCAGTGCTAGCCGGGACAGGGGCACGGGAGAGCAGTTCTTC.

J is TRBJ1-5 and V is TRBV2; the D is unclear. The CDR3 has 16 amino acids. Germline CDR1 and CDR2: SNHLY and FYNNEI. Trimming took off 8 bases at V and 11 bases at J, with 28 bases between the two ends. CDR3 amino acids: CASRKDVLISPQAQHF. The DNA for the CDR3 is TGTGCCAGCCGGAAGGACGTTTTAATCAGCCCGCAGGCCCAGCATTTT.

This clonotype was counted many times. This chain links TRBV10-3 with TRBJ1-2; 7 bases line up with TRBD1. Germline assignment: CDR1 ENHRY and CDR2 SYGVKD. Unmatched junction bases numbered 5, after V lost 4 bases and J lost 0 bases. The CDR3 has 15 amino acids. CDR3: CAISGGQDANYGYTF. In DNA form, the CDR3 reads TGTGCCATCAGTGGCGGACAGGATGCTAACTATGGCTACACCTTC.

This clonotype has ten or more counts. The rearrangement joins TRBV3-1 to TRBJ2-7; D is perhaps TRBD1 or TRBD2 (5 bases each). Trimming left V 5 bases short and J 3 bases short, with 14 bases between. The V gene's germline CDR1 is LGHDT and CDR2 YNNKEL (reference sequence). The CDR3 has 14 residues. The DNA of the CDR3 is TGTGCCAGCAGCTTTCGGGACGGCAGCTACGAGCAGTACTTC. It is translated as CASSFRDGSYEQYF.

The CDR3, as DNA: TGTGCTAGTGGTTTGGTCCCCCAGGAGAACTATGGCTACACCTTC. Amino acids: CASGLVPQENYGYTF. This chain joins TRBV12-5 and TRBJ1-2; D not resolved. Germline values: CDR1 LGHNT, CDR2 FRNRAP. The CDR3 spans 15 residues. Deletions cut 0 bases from V and 2 bases from J, with 10 bases between.

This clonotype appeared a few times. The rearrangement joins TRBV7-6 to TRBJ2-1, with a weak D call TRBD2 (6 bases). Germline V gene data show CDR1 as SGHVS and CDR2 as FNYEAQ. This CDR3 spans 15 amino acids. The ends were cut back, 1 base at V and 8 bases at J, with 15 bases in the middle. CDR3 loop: CASSLGGANEHEQFF. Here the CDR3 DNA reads TGTGCCAGCAGCTTAGGCGGGGCAAATGAGCATGAGCAGTTCTTC.

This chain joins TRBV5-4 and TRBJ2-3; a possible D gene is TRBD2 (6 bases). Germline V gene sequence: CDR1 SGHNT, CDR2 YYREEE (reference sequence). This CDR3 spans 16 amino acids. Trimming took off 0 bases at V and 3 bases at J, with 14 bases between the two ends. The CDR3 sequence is CASSLATRRGTDTQYF. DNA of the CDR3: TGTGCCAGCAGCTTGGCGACTAGGAGAGGGACAGATACGCAGTATTTT.

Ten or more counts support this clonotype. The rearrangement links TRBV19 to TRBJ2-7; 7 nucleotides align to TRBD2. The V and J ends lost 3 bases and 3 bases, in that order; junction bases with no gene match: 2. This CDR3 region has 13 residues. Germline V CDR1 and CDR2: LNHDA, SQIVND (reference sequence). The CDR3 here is CASSMGLFYEQYF. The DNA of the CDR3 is TGTGCCAGTAGTATGGGACTATTCTACGAGCAGTACTTC.

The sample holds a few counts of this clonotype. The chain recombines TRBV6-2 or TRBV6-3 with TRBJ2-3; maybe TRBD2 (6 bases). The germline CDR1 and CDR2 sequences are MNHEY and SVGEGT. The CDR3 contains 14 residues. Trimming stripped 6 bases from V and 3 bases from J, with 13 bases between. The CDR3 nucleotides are TGTGCCAGCAGGCCGGACTACGTGACAGATACGCAGTATTTT. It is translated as CASRPDYVTDTQYF.

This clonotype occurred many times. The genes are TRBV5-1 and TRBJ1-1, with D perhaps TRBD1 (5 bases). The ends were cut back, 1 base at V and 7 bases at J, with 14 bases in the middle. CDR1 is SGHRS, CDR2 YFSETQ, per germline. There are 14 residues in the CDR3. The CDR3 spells CASSLLQGGVEAFF. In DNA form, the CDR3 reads TGCGCCAGCAGCTTGCTCCAGGGAGGAGTTGAAGCTTTCTTT.